This TCR beta chain is drawn from a study of identical twins. The CDR3 spans 13 residues. Trimming cost V 5 bases and J 5 bases; bases outside gene matches: 5. Germline values: CDR1 MNHNS, CDR2 SASEGT. TCRdb reprocessed the 5' RACE reads with MiXCR, giving one entry per CDR3 protein. This sample yields hundreds of thousands of distinct CDR3 sequences, of which about 18% are seen a single time; around 14% belongs to the top ten. Separately, the same data were catalogued under a study of T cells expressing NK-cell markers. Per that paper: These clonotypes, the leaders elsewhere, also led the CD3+CD56-NKG2C+ fraction in four donors. It was still unclear whether expanded NKG2C+ T cell clones were HCMV specific.

V and J are TRBV6-1 and TRBJ2-7, with 8 bases identical to TRBD1. The sequence came from a woman aged 18 to 35 in good health. The sample comprised PBMCs. CDR3 amino acids: CASSRTGYDEQYF. The CDR3 nucleotides read TGTGCCAGCAGTAGGACAGGGTACGACGAGCAGTACTTC.